This T cell receptor beta chain was profiled in a study of T-cell memory formation after mild COVID-19. Whole-study results and caveats: The study found balanced CD4/CD8 in clones contracting day 15 to 85 and a CD4+ lean in later expanders. Pre-infection memory carried some responding clones, suggesting that cross-reactive memory joined.

Only a few counts were recorded for this clonotype. Its specificity is unknown. TCRdb fed the 5' RACE reads into MiXCR, producing one record per CDR3 protein. This table holds under 650,000 distinct CDR3 sequences, roughly 18% found once. The CDR3 length is 13 residues. Trimming shortened V by 1 base and J by 3 bases, and 7 bases separated the two germline ends. Germline loops: CDR1 KGHSH, CDR2 LQKENI. The sequenced material came from PBMCs or a T cell subset sorted from them (not recorded which). The chain carries TRBV18 and TRBJ2-7, with D possibly being TRBD1 (6 bases). The source of this sequence is an adult woman who had mild COVID-19 (a few samples of this study predate the infection). Cell type and time point are not known. The CDR3 bases are TGTGCCAGCTCACCACGGACAGACTACGAGCAGTACTTC. As protein: CASSPRTDYEQYF.